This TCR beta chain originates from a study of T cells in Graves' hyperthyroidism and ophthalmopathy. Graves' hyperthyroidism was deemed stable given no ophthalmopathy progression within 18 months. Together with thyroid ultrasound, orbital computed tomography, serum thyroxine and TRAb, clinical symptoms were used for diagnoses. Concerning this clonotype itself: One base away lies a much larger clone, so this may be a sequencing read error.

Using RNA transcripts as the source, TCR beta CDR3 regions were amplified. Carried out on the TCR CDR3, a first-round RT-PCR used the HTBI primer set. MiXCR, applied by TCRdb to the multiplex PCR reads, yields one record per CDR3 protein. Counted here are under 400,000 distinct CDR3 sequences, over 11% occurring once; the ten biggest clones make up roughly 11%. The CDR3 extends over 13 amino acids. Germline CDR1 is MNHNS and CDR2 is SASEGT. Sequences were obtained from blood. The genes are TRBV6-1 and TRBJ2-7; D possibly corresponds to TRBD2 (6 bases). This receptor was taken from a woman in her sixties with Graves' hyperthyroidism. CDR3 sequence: CASQGRLDYERYF. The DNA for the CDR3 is TGTGCCAGCCAAGGGCGACTAGACTACGAGCGGTACTTC.